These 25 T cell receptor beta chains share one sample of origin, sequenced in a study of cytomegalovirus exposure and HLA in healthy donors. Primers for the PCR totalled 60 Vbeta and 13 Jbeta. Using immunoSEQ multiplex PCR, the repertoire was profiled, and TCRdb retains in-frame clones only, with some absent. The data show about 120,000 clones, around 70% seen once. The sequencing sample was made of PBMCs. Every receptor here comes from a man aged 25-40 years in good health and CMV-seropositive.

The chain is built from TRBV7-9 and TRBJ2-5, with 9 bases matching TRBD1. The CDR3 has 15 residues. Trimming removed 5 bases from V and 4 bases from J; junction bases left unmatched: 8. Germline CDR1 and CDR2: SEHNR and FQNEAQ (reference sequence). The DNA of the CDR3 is TGTGCCAGCAGCCCCCTGGGACAGGGTGTAGAGACCCAGTACTTC. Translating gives CASSPLGQGVETQYF.

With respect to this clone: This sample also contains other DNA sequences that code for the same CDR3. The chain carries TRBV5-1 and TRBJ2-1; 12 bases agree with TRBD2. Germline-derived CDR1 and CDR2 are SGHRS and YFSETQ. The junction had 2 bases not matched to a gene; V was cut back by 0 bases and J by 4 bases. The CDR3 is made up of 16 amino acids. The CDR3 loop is CASSLAGTSGYNEQFF. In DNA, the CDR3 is TGCGCCAGCAGCTTGGCCGGGACTAGCGGGTACAATGAGCAGTTCTTC.

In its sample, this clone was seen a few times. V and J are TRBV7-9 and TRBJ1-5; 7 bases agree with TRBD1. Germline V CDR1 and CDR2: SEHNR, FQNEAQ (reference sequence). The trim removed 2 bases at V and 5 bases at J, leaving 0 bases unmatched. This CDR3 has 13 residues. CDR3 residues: CASSLQGDQPQHF. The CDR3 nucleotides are TGTGCCAGCAGCTTACAGGGGGATCAGCCCCAGCATTTT. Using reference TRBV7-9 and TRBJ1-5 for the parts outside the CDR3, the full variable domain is DTGVSQNPRHKITKRGQNVTFRCDPISEHNRLYWYRQTLGQGPEFLTYFQNEAQLEKSRLLSDRFSAERPKGSFSTLEIQRTEQGDSAMYLCASSLQGDQPQHFGDGTRLSIL.

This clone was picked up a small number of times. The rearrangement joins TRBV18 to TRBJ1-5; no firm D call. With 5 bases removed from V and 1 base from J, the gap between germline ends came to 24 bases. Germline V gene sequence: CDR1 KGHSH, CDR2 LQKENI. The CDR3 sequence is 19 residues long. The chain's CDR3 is CASSEGGRWLLGSNQPQHF. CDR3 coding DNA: TGTGCCAGCTCAGAGGGCGGGCGCTGGCTTTTGGGGAGCAATCAGCCCCAGCATTTT.

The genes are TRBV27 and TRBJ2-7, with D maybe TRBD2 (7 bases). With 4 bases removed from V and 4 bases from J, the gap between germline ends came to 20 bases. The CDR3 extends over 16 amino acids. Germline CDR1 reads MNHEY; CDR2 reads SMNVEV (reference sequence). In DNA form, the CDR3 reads TGTGCCAGCAGTTCGAGCCGGGGGGCGGCCTTATACGAGCAGTACTTC. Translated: CASSSSRGAALYEQYF.

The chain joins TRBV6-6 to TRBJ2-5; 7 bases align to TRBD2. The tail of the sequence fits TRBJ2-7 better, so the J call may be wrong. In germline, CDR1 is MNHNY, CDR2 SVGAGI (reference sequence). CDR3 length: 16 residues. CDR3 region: CASSSPLGGSSYEQYF. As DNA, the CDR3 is TGTGCCAGCAGTTCCCCCTTGGGCGGGAGCTCCTACGAGCAGTACTTC.

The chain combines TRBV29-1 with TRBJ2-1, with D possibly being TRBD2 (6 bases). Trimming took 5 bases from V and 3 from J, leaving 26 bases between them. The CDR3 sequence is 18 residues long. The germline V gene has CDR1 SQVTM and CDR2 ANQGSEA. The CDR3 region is CSVSGRGDQGVNYNEQFF. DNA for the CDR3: TGCAGCGTTTCGGGACGCGGGGATCAAGGGGTAAACTACAATGAGCAGTTCTTC.

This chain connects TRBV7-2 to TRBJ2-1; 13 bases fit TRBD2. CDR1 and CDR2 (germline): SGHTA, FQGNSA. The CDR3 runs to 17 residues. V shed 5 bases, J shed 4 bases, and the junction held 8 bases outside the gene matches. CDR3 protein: CASSEQPGLAGYNEQFF. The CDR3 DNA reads TGTGCCAGCAGCGAGCAACCGGGACTAGCGGGATACAATGAGCAGTTCTTC.

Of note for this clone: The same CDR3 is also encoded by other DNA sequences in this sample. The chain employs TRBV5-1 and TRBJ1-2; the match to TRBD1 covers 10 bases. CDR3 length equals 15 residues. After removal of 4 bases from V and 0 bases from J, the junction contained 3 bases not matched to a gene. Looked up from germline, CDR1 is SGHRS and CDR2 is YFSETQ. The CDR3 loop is CASSPGQGANYGYTF. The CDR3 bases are TGCGCCAGCAGCCCCGGACAGGGGGCTAACTATGGCTACACCTTC. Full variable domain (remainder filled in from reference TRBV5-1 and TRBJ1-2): KAGVTQTPRYLIKTRGQQVTLSCSPISGHRSVSWYQQTPGQGLQFLFEYFSETQRNKGNFPGRFSGRQFSNSRSEMNVSTLELGDSALYLCASSPGQGANYGYTFGSGTRLTVV.

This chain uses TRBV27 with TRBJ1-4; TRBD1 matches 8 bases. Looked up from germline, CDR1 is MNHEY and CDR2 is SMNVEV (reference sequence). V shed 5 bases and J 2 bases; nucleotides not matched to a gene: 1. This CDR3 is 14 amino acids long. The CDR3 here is CASSGQGTNEKLFF. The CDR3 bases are TGTGCCAGCAGTGGACAGGGCACTAATGAAAAACTGTTTTTT. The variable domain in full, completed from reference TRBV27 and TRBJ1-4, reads EAQVTQNPRYLITVTGKKLTVTCSQNMNHEYMSWYRQDPGLGLRQIYYSMNVEVTDKGDVPEGYKVSRKEKRNFPLILESPSPNQTSLYFCASSGQGTNEKLFFGSGTQLSVL.

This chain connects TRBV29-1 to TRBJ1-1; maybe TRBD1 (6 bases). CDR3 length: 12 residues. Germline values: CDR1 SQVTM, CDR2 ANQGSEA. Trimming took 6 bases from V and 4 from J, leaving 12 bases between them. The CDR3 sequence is CSVAFRGTEAFF. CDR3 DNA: TGCAGCGTCGCGTTCAGGGGCACTGAAGCTTTCTTT.

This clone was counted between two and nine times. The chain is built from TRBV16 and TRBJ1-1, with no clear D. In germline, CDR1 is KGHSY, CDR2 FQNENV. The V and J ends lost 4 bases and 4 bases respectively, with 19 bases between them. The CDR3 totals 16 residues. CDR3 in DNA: TGTGCCAGCAGCCCCCTAATACAGCCCCGTGGCACTGAAGCTTTCTTT. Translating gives CASSPLIQPRGTEAFF. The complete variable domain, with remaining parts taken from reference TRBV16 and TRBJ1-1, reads GEEVAQTPKHLVRGEGQKAKLYCAPIKGHSYVFWYQQVLKNEFKFLISFQNENVFDETGMPKERFSAKCLPNSPCSLEIQATKLEDSAVYFCASSPLIQPRGTEAFFGQGTRLTVV.

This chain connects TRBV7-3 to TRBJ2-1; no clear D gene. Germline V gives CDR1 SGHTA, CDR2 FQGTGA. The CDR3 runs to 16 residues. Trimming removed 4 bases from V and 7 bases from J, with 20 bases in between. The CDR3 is CASSSRSGLLVNEQFF. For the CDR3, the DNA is TGTGCCAGCAGCTCGAGGAGTGGCCTATTAGTTAATGAGCAGTTCTTC.

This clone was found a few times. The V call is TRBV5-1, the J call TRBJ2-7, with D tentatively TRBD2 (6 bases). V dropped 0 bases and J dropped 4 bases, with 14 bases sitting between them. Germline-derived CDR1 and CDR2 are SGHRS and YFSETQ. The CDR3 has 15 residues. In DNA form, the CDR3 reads TGCGCCAGCAGCTTGGCCGGGGTTAGCGGATACGAGCAGTACTTC. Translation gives CASSLAGVSGYEQYF.

The CDR3 loop reads CASSPAGDGTQYF. The CDR3 DNA reads TGTGCCAGCTCACCGGCGGGGGACGGGACCCAGTACTTC. The V gene is TRBV18, the J gene TRBJ2-5, with 7 bases lining up with TRBD2. V gave up 3 bases and J gave up 7 bases; unmatched junction bases: 5. CDR3 length: 13 residues. Germline loops: CDR1 KGHSH, CDR2 LQKENI.

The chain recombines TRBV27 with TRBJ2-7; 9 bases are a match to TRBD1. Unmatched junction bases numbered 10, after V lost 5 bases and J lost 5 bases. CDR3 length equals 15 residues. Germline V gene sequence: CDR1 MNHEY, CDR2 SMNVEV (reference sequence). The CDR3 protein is CASSRPGTGSHEQYF. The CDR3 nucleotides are TGTGCCAGCAGTCGCCCCGGGACAGGGTCTCACGAGCAGTACTTC.

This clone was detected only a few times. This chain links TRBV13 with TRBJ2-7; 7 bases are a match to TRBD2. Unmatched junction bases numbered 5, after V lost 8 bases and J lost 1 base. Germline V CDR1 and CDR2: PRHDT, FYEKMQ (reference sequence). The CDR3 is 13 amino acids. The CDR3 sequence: CASGAGASYEQYF. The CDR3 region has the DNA TGTGCCAGCGGGGCGGGAGCATCCTACGAGCAGTACTTC.

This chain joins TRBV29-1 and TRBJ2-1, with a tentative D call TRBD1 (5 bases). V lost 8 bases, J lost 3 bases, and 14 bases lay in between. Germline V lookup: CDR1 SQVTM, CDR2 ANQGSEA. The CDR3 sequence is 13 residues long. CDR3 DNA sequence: TGCAGCTTTGTTCCAGACAGCTACAATGAGCAGTTCTTC. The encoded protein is CSFVPDSYNEQFF.

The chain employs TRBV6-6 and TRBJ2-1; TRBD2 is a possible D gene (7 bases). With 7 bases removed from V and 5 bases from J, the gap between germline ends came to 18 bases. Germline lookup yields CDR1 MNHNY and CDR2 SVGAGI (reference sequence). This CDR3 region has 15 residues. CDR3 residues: CASTRRGGYNNEQFF. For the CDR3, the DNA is TGTGCCAGCACCCGAAGGGGGGGCTATAACAATGAGCAGTTCTTC.

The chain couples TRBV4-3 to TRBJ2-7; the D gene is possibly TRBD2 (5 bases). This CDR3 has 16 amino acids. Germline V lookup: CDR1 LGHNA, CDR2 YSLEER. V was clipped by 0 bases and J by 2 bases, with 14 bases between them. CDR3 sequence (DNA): TGCGCCAGCAGCCAAGAGGAAGGAGGAGGCCCCTACGAGCAGTACTTC. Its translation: CASSQEEGGGPYEQYF.

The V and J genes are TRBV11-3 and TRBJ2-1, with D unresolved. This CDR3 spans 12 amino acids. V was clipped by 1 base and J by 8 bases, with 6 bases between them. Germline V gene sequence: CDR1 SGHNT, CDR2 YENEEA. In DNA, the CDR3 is TGTGCCAGCAGCTTAGCCGGTTATGAGCAGTTCTTC. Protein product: CASSLAGYEQFF. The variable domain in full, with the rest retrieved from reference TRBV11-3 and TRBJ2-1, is EAGVVQSPRYKIIEKKQPVAFWCNPISGHNTLYWYLQNLGQGPELLIRYENEEAVDDSQLPKDRFSAERLKGVDSTLKIQPAELGDSAVYLCASSLAGYEQFFGPGTRLTVL.

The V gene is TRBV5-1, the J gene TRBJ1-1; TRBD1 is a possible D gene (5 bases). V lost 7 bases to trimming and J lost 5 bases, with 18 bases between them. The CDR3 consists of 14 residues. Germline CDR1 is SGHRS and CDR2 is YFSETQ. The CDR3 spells CASGIQDGRTEAFF. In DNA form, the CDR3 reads TGCGCCAGCGGAATACAGGACGGACGAACTGAAGCTTTCTTT. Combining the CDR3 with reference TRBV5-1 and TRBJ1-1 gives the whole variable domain KAGVTQTPRYLIKTRGQQVTLSCSPISGHRSVSWYQQTPGQGLQFLFEYFSETQRNKGNFPGRFSGRQFSNSRSEMNVSTLELGDSALYLCASGIQDGRTEAFFGQGTRLTVV.

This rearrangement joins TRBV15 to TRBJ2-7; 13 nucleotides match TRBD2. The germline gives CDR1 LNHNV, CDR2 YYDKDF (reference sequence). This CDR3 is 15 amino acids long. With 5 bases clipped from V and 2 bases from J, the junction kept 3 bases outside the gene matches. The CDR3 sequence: CATSEGLAGTYEQYF. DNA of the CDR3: TGTGCCACCAGCGAGGGACTAGCGGGAACCTACGAGCAGTACTTC.

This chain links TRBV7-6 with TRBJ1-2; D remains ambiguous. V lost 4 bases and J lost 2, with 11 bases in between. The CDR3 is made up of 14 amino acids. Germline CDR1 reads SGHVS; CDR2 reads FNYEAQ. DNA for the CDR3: TGTGCCAGCAGCTCTAGCCCGGGCAACTATGGCTACACCTTC. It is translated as CASSSSPGNYGYTF. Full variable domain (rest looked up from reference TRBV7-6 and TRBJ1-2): GAGVSQSPRYKVTKRGQDVALRCDPISGHVSLYWYRQALGQGPEFLTYFNYEAQQDKSGLPNDRFSAERPEGSISTLTIQRTEQRDSAMYRCASSSSPGNYGYTFGSGTRLTVV.

CDR3 DNA sequence: TGTGCCAGCAGCGTCGGGATTAATGAAAAACTGTTTTTT. Protein: CASSVGINEKLFF. The V gene is TRBV9, the J gene TRBJ1-4, with D unresolved. Germline V gene lookup returns CDR1 SGDLS and CDR2 YYNGEE. V lost 2 bases and J lost 4, with 6 bases in between. The CDR3 spans 13 residues.